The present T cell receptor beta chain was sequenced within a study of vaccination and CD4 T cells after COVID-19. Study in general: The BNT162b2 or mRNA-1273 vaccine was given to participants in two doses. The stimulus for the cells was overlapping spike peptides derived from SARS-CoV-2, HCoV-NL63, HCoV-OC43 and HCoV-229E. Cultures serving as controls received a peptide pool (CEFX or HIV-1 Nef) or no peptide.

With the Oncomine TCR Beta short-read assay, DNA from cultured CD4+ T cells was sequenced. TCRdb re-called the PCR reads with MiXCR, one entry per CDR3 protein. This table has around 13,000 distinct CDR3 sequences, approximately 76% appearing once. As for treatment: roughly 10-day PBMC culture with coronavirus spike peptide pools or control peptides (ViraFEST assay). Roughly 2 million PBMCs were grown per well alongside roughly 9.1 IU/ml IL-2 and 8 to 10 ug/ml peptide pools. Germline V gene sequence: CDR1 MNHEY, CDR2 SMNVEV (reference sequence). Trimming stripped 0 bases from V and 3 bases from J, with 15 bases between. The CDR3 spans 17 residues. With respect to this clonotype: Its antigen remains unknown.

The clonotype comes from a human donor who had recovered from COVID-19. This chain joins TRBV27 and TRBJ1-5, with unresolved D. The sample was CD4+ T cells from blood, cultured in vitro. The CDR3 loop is CASSLSPPALINQPQHF. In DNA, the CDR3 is TGTGCCAGCAGTTTATCCCCACCGGCCCTTATCAATCAGCCCCAGCATTTT.